Each of the 26 T cell receptor beta chains below was sequenced from the same sample in a study of blood T cell repertoires in COVID-19. Clones were read by immunoSEQ multiplex PCR, and TCRdb kept only the in-frame ones, dropping some. The sample shows under 150,000 clones, less than 85% of them seen only once. Sequencing used peripheral blood. These receptors came from a woman older than 75 with acute or convalescent COVID-19.

The sample holds a few counts of this clone. The chain combines TRBV19 with TRBJ1-5; 8 nucleotides line up with TRBD1. Looked up from germline, CDR1 is LNHDA and CDR2 is SQIVND (reference sequence). The ends lost 3 bases at V and 9 bases at J; junction bases unmatched: 10. The CDR3 sequence is 15 residues long. The CDR3 sequence: CASSIGQGAAGPQHF. The CDR3 DNA reads TGTGCCAGTAGTATTGGGCAGGGGGCTGCGGGGCCCCAGCATTTT.

V gene TRBV5-1 combines with J gene TRBJ2-7; 7 nucleotides line up with TRBD2. The trim removed 5 bases at V and 0 bases at J, leaving 8 bases unmatched. The V gene's germline CDR1 is SGHRS and CDR2 YFSETQ. The CDR3 is 15 amino acids. This chain's CDR3 is CASSLQGGSSYEQYF. The CDR3 DNA follows: TGCGCCAGCAGTTTGCAGGGCGGGAGCTCCTACGAGCAGTACTTC.

In regard to this clone: The junction departs from the called germline gene at one end, perhaps through a read error. The rearrangement uses TRBV7-9 and TRBJ2-5; D is undetermined. This CDR3 comprises 13 residues. Germline CDR1 reads SEHNR; CDR2 reads FQNEAQ (reference sequence). The CDR3 here is CASNLRVEETQYF. The CDR3, as DNA: TGTGCCAGCAACTTACGGGTAGAAGAGACCCAGTACTTC.

The V gene is TRBV7-9, the J gene TRBJ1-1; possibly TRBD1 for D (6 bases). The V and J ends lost 5 bases and 4 bases respectively, with 17 bases between them. This CDR3 contains 15 residues. The germline V gene has CDR1 SEHNR and CDR2 FQNEAQ (reference sequence). Written as DNA, the CDR3 is TGTGCCAGCAGCACACCGACAGGTCGGGGCACTGAAGCTTTCTTT. This translates into CASSTPTGRGTEAFF.

The V gene is TRBV29-1, the J gene TRBJ2-1, with 7 bases that match TRBD1. V dropped 6 bases and J dropped 6; count of bases not matched to a gene: 14. The CDR3 covers 15 residues. Germline CDR1 and CDR2: SQVTM and ANQGSEA. As DNA, the CDR3 is TGCAGCGTGGCTCTAGGGCAGGGGGTGGCCAATGAGCAGTTCTTC. Translation gives CSVALGQGVANEQFF.

V and J are TRBV21-1 and TRBJ1-2. TRBV21-1 is assigned pseudogene status. This CDR3 contains 16 residues. The CDR3 DNA follows: TGTGCCAGCGCCCATTCTCGGGGGGAGCCTAACTATGGCTACACCTTC. It encodes CASAHSRGEPNYGYTF.

The chain couples TRBV25-1 to TRBJ1-2; possible D gene TRBD1, 5 bases. CDR3 length: 14 amino acids. Between the trimmed V and J ends, which lost 5 bases and 8 bases, there was a span of 18 bases. The germline V gene encodes CDR1 MGHDK and CDR2 SYGVNS. The CDR3 nucleotides read TGTGCCAGCAGTCGAACGGGAGGGGCGCGAGGCTACACCTTC. It specifies CASSRTGGARGYTF.

The chain couples TRBV6-1 to TRBJ2-3; 11 bases are shared with TRBD2. The CDR3 has 16 amino acids. CDR1 is MNHNS and CDR2 is SASEGT in the germline V gene. V shed 4 bases and J 2 bases; nucleotides not matched to a gene: 5. The DNA of the CDR3 is TGTGCCAGCAGTGCCCTAGCGGGGGGTGTCACAGATACGCAGTATTTT. It is translated as CASSALAGGVTDTQYF.

V usage is TRBV7-2 and J usage is TRBJ2-7, with D tentatively TRBD1 (6 bases). CDR3 length equals 13 residues. The germline V gene encodes CDR1 SGHTA and CDR2 FQGNSA. Trimming took 5 bases from V and 6 from J, leaving 14 bases between them. CDR3 bases: TGTGCCAGCAGCCCCGAGACAGGTCGCGAGCAGTACTTC. This sequence encodes CASSPETGREQYF.

V is TRBV18 and J is TRBJ1-5; 9 bases are shared with TRBD1. CDR1 and CDR2 from the germline V gene are KGHSH and LQKENI. The CDR3 sequence is 16 residues long. V shed 4 bases and J 2 bases; nucleotides not matched to a gene: 6. The CDR3 region is CASSLRDREGNQPQHF. CDR3 sequence (DNA): TGTGCCAGCTCACTAAGGGACAGGGAGGGCAATCAGCCCCAGCATTTT. Full variable domain (outside the CDR3, taken from reference TRBV18 and TRBJ1-5): NAGVMQNPRHLVRRRGQEARLRCSPMKGHSHVYWYRQLPEEGLKFMVYLQKENIIDESGMPKERFSAEFPKEGPSILRIQQVVRGDSAAYFCASSLRDREGNQPQHFGDGTRLSIL.

The rearrangement uses TRBV5-4 and TRBJ1-6, with D perhaps TRBD1 (5 bases). This CDR3 contains 15 residues. V lost 4 bases, J lost 6 bases, and 14 bases lay in between. The V gene's germline CDR1 is SGHNT and CDR2 YYREEE (reference sequence). The CDR3 sequence is CASSPLSGINSPLHF. CDR3 sequence (DNA): TGTGCCAGCAGCCCCCTCTCAGGGATTAATTCACCCCTCCACTTT. Variable domain in full (rest from reference TRBV5-4 and TRBJ1-6): ETGVTQSPTHLIKTRGQQVTLRCSSQSGHNTVSWYQQALGQGPQFIFQYYREEENGRGNFPPRFSGLQFPNYSSELNVNALELDDSALYLCASSPLSGINSPLHFGNGTRLTVT.

V and J are TRBV5-4 and TRBJ1-2; D is uncertain. V lost 1 base and J lost 1, with 5 bases in between. The CDR3 spans 13 residues. The germline V gene has CDR1 SGHNT and CDR2 YYREEE (reference sequence). The CDR3 nucleotides are TGTGCCAGCAGCTTGCAGGATAACTATGGCTACACCTTC. It translates to CASSLQDNYGYTF.

The rearrangement joins TRBV4-1 to TRBJ2-6; 9 bases align to TRBD1. V lost 4 bases and J lost 2; bases outside the gene matches: 12. There are 19 residues in the CDR3. CDR1 is MGHRA, CDR2 YSYEKL, per germline. The CDR3, as DNA: TGCGCCAGCAGCCGCACCAGGGGGACAGGGATAGCTGGGGCCAACGTCCTGACTTTC. Translation gives CASSRTRGTGIAGANVLTF.

For this clone: This sample also contains other DNA sequences that code for the same CDR3. V is TRBV7-8 and J is TRBJ2-7; TRBD2 might be the D (6 bases). Germline-derived CDR1 and CDR2 are SGHVS and FQNEAQ. V was shortened by 0 bases and J by 2 bases, with 8 bases between the two germline ends. The CDR3 consists of 14 residues. The CDR3 loop reads CASSLAGGPYEQYF. In DNA form, the CDR3 reads TGTGCCAGCAGCTTAGCGGGGGGTCCCTACGAGCAGTACTTC.

The chain employs TRBV9 and TRBJ1-1; 10 bases match TRBD1. The length of the CDR3 is 17 residues. Germline CDR1 reads SGDLS; CDR2 reads YYNGEE. After removal of 4 bases from V and 0 bases from J, the junction contained 9 bases not matched to a gene. The CDR3 is CASSPRQGATMNTEAFF. DNA of the CDR3: TGTGCCAGCAGCCCAAGACAGGGGGCGACAATGAACACTGAAGCTTTCTTT.

This rearrangement joins TRBV5-1 to TRBJ2-5; 9 bases are a match to TRBD1. Germline assignment: CDR1 SGHRS and CDR2 YFSETQ. V was clipped by 4 bases and J by 4 bases; unmatched bases: 11. The CDR3 sequence is 16 residues long. CDR3 bases: TGCGCCAGCAGCCCGGGGATCGAGGACAGGGGAGAGACCCAGTACTTC. Translated, it gives CASSPGIEDRGETQYF.

The CDR3 sequence: CASSNTGSSLYGYTF. The CDR3 nucleotides are TGTGCCAGCAGCAATACAGGTTCATCTTTATATGGCTACACCTTC. V and J are TRBV9 and TRBJ1-2; possibly TRBD1 for D (5 bases). This CDR3 spans 15 amino acids. Germline CDR1 SGDLS, CDR2 YYNGEE. The V and J ends lost 4 bases and 5 bases respectively, with 18 bases between them.

The chain joins TRBV23-1 to TRBJ1-2, with D possibly being TRBD1 (5 bases). TRBV23-1 is sorted into the ORF group, with uncertain function. The germline V and J ends were trimmed by 1 base and 6 bases, with 18 bases remaining between them. This CDR3 is built from 16 residues. CDR3 coding DNA: TGCGCCAGCAGTCAATTCCCCAGGGCCGATCTCGATGGCTACACCTTC. Protein: CASSQFPRADLDGYTF.

V gene TRBV6-5 combines with J gene TRBJ2-2, with 8 nucleotides matching TRBD1. Germline lookup yields CDR1 MNHEY and CDR2 SVGAGI. The CDR3 runs 15 residues. V trimming: 5 bases; J trimming: 5 bases; junction bases outside the gene matches: 7. CDR3 amino acids: CASSRARQGTGELFF. The CDR3 DNA sequence: TGTGCCAGCAGTCGCGCGCGACAGGGGACCGGGGAGCTGTTTTTT.

The chain employs TRBV24-1 and TRBJ1-2; D is perhaps TRBD1 (6 bases). CDR1 is KGHDR and CDR2 is SFDVKD in the germline V gene. The CDR3 runs to 10 residues. This CDR3 is CARDTYGYTF. The DNA for the CDR3 is TGTGCTCGGGACACGTATGGCTACACCTTC.

The chain uses TRBV9 and TRBJ2-1; 8 bases are shared with TRBD1. The CDR3 extends over 16 amino acids. The germline V gene has CDR1 SGDLS and CDR2 YYNGEE. V trimming: 4 bases; J trimming: 5 bases; junction bases outside the gene matches: 11. The CDR3 reads CASSLTGDRGHNEQFF. The CDR3 DNA follows: TGTGCCAGCAGCCTAACGGGCGACAGGGGCCACAATGAGCAGTTCTTC.

The chain joins TRBV7-6 to TRBJ2-5, with D possibly TRBD1 on 5 matching bases. Germline V gene sequence: CDR1 SGHVS, CDR2 FNYEAQ. Trimming cost V 5 bases and J 2 bases, with 12 bases left between them. There are 14 residues in the CDR3. The CDR3 here is CASSPVGPQETQYF. CDR3 bases: TGTGCCAGCAGCCCTGTGGGGCCTCAAGAGACCCAGTACTTC.

The gene calls are TRBV18 and TRBJ2-1; no clear D gene. V was trimmed by 2 bases and J by 2 bases, leaving 4 bases between them. Germline CDR1 is KGHSH and CDR2 is LQKENI. The CDR3 loop spans 13 amino acids. CDR3 loop: CASSPKPYNEQFF. The CDR3 nucleotides are TGTGCCAGCTCACCAAAGCCCTACAATGAGCAGTTCTTC.

The table lists this clone with a few counts. The rearrangement uses TRBV12-3 or TRBV12-4 and TRBJ1-2; no firm D call. Trimming stripped 2 bases from V and 4 bases from J, with 8 bases between. There are 13 residues in the CDR3. The CDR3 protein is CASSLPVFYGYTF. CDR3 bases: TGTGCCAGCAGTTTACCAGTATTCTATGGCTACACCTTC.

The chain combines TRBV6-2 or TRBV6-3 with TRBJ2-7, with a tentative D call TRBD1 (5 bases). Between the trimmed V and J ends, which lost 2 bases and 3 bases, there was a span of 11 bases. This CDR3 has 14 residues. Germline V CDR1 and CDR2: MNHEY, SVGEGT. The CDR3 loop reads CASSYEGAIYEQYF. The CDR3 DNA is TGTGCCAGCAGTTACGAAGGGGCCATCTACGAGCAGTACTTC.

The V and J genes are TRBV5-8 and TRBJ1-2; possibly TRBD1 for D (5 bases). The CDR3 extends over 12 amino acids. Germline V gives CDR1 SGHTS, CDR2 YDEGEE. V lost 2 bases, J lost 7 bases, and 9 bases lay in between. DNA of the CDR3: TGTGCCAGCAGCTTAAGGACATCTGGCTACACCTTC. Residues: CASSLRTSGYTF.